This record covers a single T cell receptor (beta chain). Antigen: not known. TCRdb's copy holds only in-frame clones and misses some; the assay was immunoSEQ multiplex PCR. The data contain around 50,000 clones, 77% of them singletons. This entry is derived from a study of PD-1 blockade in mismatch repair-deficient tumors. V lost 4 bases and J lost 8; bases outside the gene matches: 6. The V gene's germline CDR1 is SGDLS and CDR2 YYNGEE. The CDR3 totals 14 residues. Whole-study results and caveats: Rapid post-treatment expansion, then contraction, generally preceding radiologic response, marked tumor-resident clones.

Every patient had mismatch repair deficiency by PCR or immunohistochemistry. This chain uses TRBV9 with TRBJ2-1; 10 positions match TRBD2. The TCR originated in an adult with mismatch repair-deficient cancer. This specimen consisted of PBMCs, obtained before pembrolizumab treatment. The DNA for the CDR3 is TGTGCCAGCAGCCTCCGGACTAGCGGCGATGAGCAGTTCTTC. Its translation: CASSLRTSGDEQFF.